This T cell receptor (beta chain) was captured in a study of early T cells in non-severe SARS-CoV-2 infection. On the study more broadly: The authors sequenced bulk RNA from unsorted whole blood, leaving chains unpaired. Study-level findings and limits: Anti-spike CD8 responses were favored by VDJdb matching, which missed private and CD4 specificities.

Worth noting for this clonotype: Its antigen remains unknown.

Individually, cDNA molecules had unique molecular identifiers attached to them. TCRdb re-called the 5' RACE reads through MiXCR, storing one row per CDR3 protein. The table shows around 40,000 distinct CDR3 sequences, with roughly 6.8% occurring only once. The germline V gene has CDR1 DFQATT and CDR2 SNEGSKA (reference sequence). The CDR3 has 17 residues. V lost 3 bases, J lost 0 bases, and 10 bases stayed unmatched. This sample comprised whole blood, obtained at baseline. J is TRBJ2-1 and V is TRBV20-1; 8 bases agree with TRBD2. The clonotype comes from an adult who was a healthcare worker with PCR-confirmed SARS-CoV-2 infection or an uninfected control (not recorded which). The CDR3: CSASFPGGDNSYNEQFF. The CDR3 coding sequence is TGCAGTGCTAGTTTCCCCGGGGGGGATAACTCCTACAATGAGCAGTTCTTC.